The 12 T cell receptor beta chains presented below share a single source sample, sequenced in a study of blood T cell repertoires in COVID-19. Libraries were prepared by immunoSEQ multiplex PCR; TCRdb keeps only in-frame clonotypes and omits some of them. Of around 200,000 clones in the sample, roughly 90% are singletons; the top ten hold 20% to 25%. The specimen was peripheral blood. Source of these receptors: a man in his sixties or seventies with active or convalescent COVID-19.

The chain combines TRBV12-3 or TRBV12-4 with TRBJ1-1; maybe TRBD1 (5 bases). V gave up 4 bases and J gave up 3 bases, with 9 bases separating them. The CDR3 loop spans 13 amino acids. The DNA for the CDR3 is TGTGCCAGCAGTTGGGGGGTTCACACTGAAGCTTTCTTT. Translation: CASSWGVHTEAFF.

V gene TRBV12-3 or TRBV12-4 combines with J gene TRBJ1-6; D may be TRBD1 (5 bases). V lost 7 bases and J lost 8, with 12 bases in between. This CDR3 has 13 residues. As DNA, the CDR3 is TGTGCCAGCACTCTCACGGGGGATTCACCCCTCCACTTT. Amino acid sequence: CASTLTGDSPLHF.

The chain employs TRBV18 and TRBJ1-1; 8 bases match TRBD1. Germline V lookup: CDR1 KGHSH, CDR2 LQKENI. The CDR3 loop spans 13 amino acids. With 5 bases clipped from V and 6 bases from J, the junction kept 5 bases outside the gene matches. The CDR3 DNA is TGTGCCAGCTCATCAGGACAGGGATCTGAAGCTTTCTTT. This encodes CASSSGQGSEAFF.

The gene calls are TRBV30 and TRBJ1-6; D is unresolved. Trimming shortened V by 1 base and J by 7 bases, and 8 bases separated the two germline ends. This CDR3 is built from 13 residues. Looked up from germline, CDR1 is GTSNPN and CDR2 is SVGIG (reference sequence). The CDR3 region has the DNA TGTGCCTGGAGTGATTACAGCAATTCACCCCTCCACTTT. As protein: CAWSDYSNSPLHF. Complete variable domain (other parts from reference TRBV30 and TRBJ1-6): SQTIHQWPATLVQPVGSPLSLECTVEGTSNPNLYWYRQAAGRGLQLLFYSVGIGQISSEVPQNLSASRPQDRQFILSSKKLLLSDSGFYLCAWSDYSNSPLHFGNGTRLTVT.

This chain connects TRBV9 to TRBJ2-1; 9 bases map to TRBD2. Trimming removed 3 bases from V and 8 bases from J; junction bases left unmatched: 9. Germline CDR1 SGDLS, CDR2 YYNGEE. This CDR3 has 15 amino acids. In nucleotides, the CDR3 is TGTGCCAGCAGCGCCGGGACTAGCAATCTGGATGAGCAGTTCTTC. It codes for CASSAGTSNLDEQFF. The complete variable domain, with remaining parts taken from reference TRBV9 and TRBJ2-1, reads DSGVTQTPKHLITATGQRVTLRCSPRSGDLSVYWYQQSLDQGLQFLIQYYNGEERAKGNILERFSAQQFPDLHSELNLSSLELGDSALYFCASSAGTSNLDEQFFGPGTRLTVL.

This chain connects TRBV29-1 to TRBJ2-1; 7 bases are a match to TRBD1. This CDR3 contains 14 residues. The trim removed 6 bases at V and 8 bases at J, leaving 13 bases unmatched. The germline V gene has CDR1 SQVTM and CDR2 ANQGSEA. CDR3 nucleotides: TGCAGCGTCTCAGGGGGATACAGGGGCGATGAGCAGTTCTTC. Translating gives CSVSGGYRGDEQFF.

V is TRBV5-1 and J is TRBJ1-2; 8 nucleotides align to TRBD1. The ends lost 4 bases at V and 3 bases at J; junction bases unmatched: 11. The CDR3 is 16 amino acids. Per germline, CDR1 SGHRS and CDR2 YFSETQ. CDR3 bases: TGCGCCAGCAGCAAGGACAGGGTCCGAAAACACTATGGCTACACCTTC. Translated: CASSKDRVRKHYGYTF.

For the CDR3, the DNA is TGTGCCAGCAGCACCCATGGCGGCTCCTACGAGCAGTACTTC. This encodes CASSTHGGSYEQYF. This chain joins TRBV9 and TRBJ2-7; D is ambiguous. The CDR3 runs to 14 residues. Germline V lookup: CDR1 SGDLS, CDR2 YYNGEE. Between the trimmed V and J ends, which lost 4 bases and 0 bases, there was a span of 11 bases.

This chain links TRBV12-5 with TRBJ1-4; tentative D call: TRBD1 (5 bases). CDR3 size: 17 residues. Trimming shortened V by 2 bases and J by 11 bases, and 24 bases separated the two germline ends. Germline V gene lookup returns CDR1 LGHNT and CDR2 FRNRAP. Here the CDR3 reads CASGLPLGPGDGGKLFF. The CDR3 DNA is TGTGCTAGTGGTTTGCCCCTCGGCCCGGGGGATGGGGGGAAACTGTTTTTT.

V and J are TRBV27 and TRBJ1-2; maybe TRBD1 (5 bases). Trimming cost V 3 bases and J 7 bases, with 18 bases left between them. CDR3 length: 15 amino acids. The germline CDR1 and CDR2 sequences are MNHEY and SMNVEV (reference sequence). The CDR3 DNA follows: TGTGCCAGCAGTTTCGACAGATCCGACCCCCTTGGCTACACCTTC. This codes for CASSFDRSDPLGYTF.

Only a few counts were recorded for this clone. This chain connects TRBV28 to TRBJ2-7, with a weak D call TRBD1 (6 bases). Germline CDR1 and CDR2: MDHEN and SYDVKM. CDR3 length equals 14 residues. Trimming took 3 bases from V and 1 from J, leaving 10 bases between them. The CDR3 sequence is CASSFGQISYEQYF. The CDR3 DNA sequence: TGTGCCAGCAGTTTTGGACAGATTTCCTACGAGCAGTACTTC. The entire variable domain, with the rest obtained from reference TRBV28 and TRBJ2-7, is as follows: DVKVTQSSRYLVKRTGEKVFLECVQDMDHENMFWYRQDPGLGLRLIYFSYDVKMKEKGDIPEGYSVSREKKERFSLILESASTNQTSMYLCASSFGQISYEQYFGPGTRLTVT.

This chain uses TRBV28 with TRBJ2-1; 9 bases fit TRBD1. The length of the CDR3 is 17 residues. J lost 4 bases, V lost 4 bases, and 11 bases had no gene match. Germline values: CDR1 MDHEN, CDR2 SYDVKM. The CDR3 DNA sequence: TGTGCCAGCAGTTCTTTTACAGGGGGCCTTTTTTACAATGAGCAGTTCTTC. This translates into CASSSFTGGLFYNEQFF.